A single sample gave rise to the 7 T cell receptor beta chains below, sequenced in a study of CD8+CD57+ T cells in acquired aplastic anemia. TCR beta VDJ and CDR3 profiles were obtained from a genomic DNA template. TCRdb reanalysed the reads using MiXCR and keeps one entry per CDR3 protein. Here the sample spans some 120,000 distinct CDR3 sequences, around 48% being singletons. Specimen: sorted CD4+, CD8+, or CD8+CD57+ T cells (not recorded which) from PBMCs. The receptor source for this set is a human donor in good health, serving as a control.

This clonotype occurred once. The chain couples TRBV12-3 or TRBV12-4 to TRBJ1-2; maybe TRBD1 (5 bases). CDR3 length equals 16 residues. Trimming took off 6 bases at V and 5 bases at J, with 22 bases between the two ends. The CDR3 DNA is TGTGCCAGCAGCCCCCTCGGGACCTCCAACCCGTATGGCTACACCTTC. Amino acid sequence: CASSPLGTSNPYGYTF.

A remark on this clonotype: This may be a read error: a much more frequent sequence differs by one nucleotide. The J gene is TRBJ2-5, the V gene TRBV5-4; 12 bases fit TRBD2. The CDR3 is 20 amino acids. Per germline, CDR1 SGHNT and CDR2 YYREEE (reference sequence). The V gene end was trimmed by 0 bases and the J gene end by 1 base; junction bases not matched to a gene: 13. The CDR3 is CASSLAGTSGGTLAQETQYF. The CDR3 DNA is TGTGCCAGCAGCTTGGCAGGAACTAGCGGGGGGACCCTAGCCCAAGAGACCCAGTACTTC.

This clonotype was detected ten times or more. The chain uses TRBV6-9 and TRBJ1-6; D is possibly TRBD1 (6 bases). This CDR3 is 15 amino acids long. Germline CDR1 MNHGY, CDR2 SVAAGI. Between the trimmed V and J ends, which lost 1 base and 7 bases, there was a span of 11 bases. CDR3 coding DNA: TGTGCCAGCAGTTATTGGGGGGCCGGGAATTCACCCCTCCACTTT. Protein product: CASSYWGAGNSPLHF.

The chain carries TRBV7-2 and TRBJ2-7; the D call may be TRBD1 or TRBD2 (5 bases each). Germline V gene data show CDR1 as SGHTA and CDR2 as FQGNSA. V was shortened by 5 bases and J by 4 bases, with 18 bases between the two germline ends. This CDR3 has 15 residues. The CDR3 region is CASSRGAVGGYEQYF. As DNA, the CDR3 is TGTGCCAGCAGCAGGGGCGCGGTTGGAGGTTACGAGCAGTACTTC.

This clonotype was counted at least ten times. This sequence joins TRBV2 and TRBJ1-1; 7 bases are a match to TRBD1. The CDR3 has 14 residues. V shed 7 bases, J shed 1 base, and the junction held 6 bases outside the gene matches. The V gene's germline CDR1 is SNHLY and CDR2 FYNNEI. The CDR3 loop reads CASTWDRTNTEAFF. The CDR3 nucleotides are TGTGCCAGCACATGGGACAGAACGAACACTGAAGCTTTCTTT. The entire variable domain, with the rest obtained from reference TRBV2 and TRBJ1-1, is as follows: EPEVTQTPSHQVTQMGQEVILRCVPISNHLYFYWYRQILGQKVEFLVSFYNNEISEKSEIFDDQFSVERPDGSNFTLKIRSTKLEDSAMYFCASTWDRTNTEAFFGQGTRLTVV.

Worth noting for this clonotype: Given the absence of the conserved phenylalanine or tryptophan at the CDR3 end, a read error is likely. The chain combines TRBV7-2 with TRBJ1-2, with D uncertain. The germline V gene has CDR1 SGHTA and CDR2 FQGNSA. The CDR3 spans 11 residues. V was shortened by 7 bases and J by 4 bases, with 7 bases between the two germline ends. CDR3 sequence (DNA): TGTGCCAGCATGTTCGGCTATGGCTACACCCTC. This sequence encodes CASMFGYGYTL.

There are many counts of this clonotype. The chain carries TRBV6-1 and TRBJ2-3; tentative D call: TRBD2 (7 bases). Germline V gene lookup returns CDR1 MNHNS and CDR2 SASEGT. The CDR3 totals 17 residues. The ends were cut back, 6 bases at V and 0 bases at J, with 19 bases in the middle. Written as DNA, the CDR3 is TGTGCCAGCAGGGAGCCCGTGGCGGGGGCTAGCACAGATACGCAGTATTTT. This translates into CASREPVAGASTDTQYF.